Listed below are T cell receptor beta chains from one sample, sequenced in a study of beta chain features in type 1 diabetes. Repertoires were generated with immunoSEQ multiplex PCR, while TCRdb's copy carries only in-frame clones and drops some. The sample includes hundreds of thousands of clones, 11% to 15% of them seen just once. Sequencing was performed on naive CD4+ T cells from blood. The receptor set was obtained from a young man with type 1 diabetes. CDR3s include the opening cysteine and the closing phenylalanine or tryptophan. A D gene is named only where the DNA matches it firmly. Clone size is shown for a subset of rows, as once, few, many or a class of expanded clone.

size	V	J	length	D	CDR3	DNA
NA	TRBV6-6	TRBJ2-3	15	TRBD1	CASGTANSGTDTQYF	TGTGCCAGCGGGACAGCGAACTCAGGCACAGATACGCAGTATTTT
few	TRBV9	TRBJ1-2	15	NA	CASSPPGAGNYGYTF	TGTGCCAGCAGCCCACCCGGCGCAGGGAACTATGGCTACACCTTC
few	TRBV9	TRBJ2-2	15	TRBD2	CASSVLAANTGELFF	TGTGCCAGCAGCGTACTAGCGGCCAACACCGGGGAGCTGTTTTTT
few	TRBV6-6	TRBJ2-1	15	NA	CASSYPRPAGNEQFF	TGTGCCAGCAGTTACCCTAGGCCCGCGGGGAATGAGCAGTTCTTC
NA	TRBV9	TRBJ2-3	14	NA	CASSAFPSTDTQYF	TGTGCCAGCAGCGCCTTTCCTAGCACAGATACGCAGTATTTT
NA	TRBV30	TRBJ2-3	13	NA	CAWSGSLGDTQYF	TGTGCCTGGAGTGGATCTCTAGGGGATACGCAGTATTTT
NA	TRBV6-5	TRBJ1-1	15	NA	CASSYSGTRNTEAFF	TGTGCCAGCAGTTACAGTGGGACAAGGAACACTGAAGCTTTCTTT
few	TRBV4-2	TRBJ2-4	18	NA	CASSQDPVQGGAKNIQYF	TGTGCCAGCAGCCAAGATCCGGTGCAGGGGGGAGCCAAAAACATTCAGTACTTC
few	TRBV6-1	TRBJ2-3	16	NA	CASSAPLGSPTDTQYF	TGTGCCAGCAGTGCGCCTTTGGGGTCCCCCACAGATACGCAGTATTTT
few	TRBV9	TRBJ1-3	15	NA	CASSATGTGGDTIYF	TGTGCCAGCAGCGCTACCGGGACCGGGGGCGACACCATATATTTT
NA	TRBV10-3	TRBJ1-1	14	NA	CAISREGLNTEAFF	TGTGCCATCAGCCGAGAAGGTTTGAACACTGAAGCTTTCTTT
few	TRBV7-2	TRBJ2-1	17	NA	CASSRPPRGASYNEQFF	TGTGCCAGCAGCCGCCCGCCCCGGGGGGCCTCCTACAATGAGCAGTTCTTC
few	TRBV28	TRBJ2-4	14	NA	CASSFEGTKNIQYF	TGTGCCAGCAGTTTTGAGGGGACCAAAAACATTCAGTACTTC
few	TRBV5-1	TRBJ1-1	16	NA	CASSLGQGLMNTEAFF	TGCGCCAGCAGCTTGGGCCAGGGATTAATGAACACTGAAGCTTTCTTT
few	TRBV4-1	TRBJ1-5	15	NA	CASSQTDRRIQPQHF	TGCGCCAGCAGCCAGACCGACAGAAGAATTCAGCCCCAGCATTTT
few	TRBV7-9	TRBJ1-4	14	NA	CASSFATSGEKLFF	TGTGCCAGCAGCTTTGCCACGTCCGGTGAAAAACTGTTTTTT
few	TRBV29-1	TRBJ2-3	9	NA	CSAPDTQYF	TGCAGCGCGCCAGATACGCAGTATTTT
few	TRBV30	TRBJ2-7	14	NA	CAWRGGYPAYEQYF	TGTGCCTGGAGGGGAGGATATCCCGCCTACGAGCAGTACTTC
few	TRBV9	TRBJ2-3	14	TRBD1	CASSVRTGEDTQYF	TGTGCCAGCAGCGTCCGAACAGGGGAGGATACGCAGTATTTT
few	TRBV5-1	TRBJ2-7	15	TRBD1	CASSPVTGGRYEQYF	TGCGCCAGCAGCCCGGTGACAGGGGGCCGGTACGAGCAGTACTTC
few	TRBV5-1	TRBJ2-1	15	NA	CASSLPDSGYNEQFF	TGCGCCAGCAGCTTGCCGGACAGCGGCTACAATGAGCAGTTCTTC
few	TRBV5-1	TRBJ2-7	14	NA	CASSPPSLTYEQYF	TGCGCCAGCAGCCCCCCGTCACTTACCTACGAGCAGTACTTC
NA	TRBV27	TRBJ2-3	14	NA	CASSLRTNTDTQYF	TGTGCCAGCAGCCTTCGGACTAACACAGATACGCAGTATTTT
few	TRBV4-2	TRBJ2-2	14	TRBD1	CASSLQGAAGELFF	TGTGCCAGCAGCCTGCAGGGGGCGGCCGGGGAGCTGTTTTTT
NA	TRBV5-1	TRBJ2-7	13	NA	CASSTQRAYEQYF	TGCGCCAGCAGCACTCAGAGGGCCTACGAGCAGTACTTC